Sequencing of this T cell receptor beta chain was carried out in a study of cytotoxic CD8 clonotypes in ibrutinib-treated CLL. Whole-study findings and limits: The study found clonality rose at ibrutinib response, then fell toward baseline at progression. At baseline, clonality was higher than in age-matched healthy donors and correlated with CD8+ counts.

Clones were read by immunoSEQ multiplex PCR, and TCRdb kept only the in-frame ones, dropping some. The data show more than 55,000 clones, over 60% seen once. V was cut by 5 bases and J by 8 bases, with 14 bases left in between. The CDR3 contains 13 residues. Germline CDR1 SGHNT, CDR2 YYREEE (reference sequence). This clone has just a few counts. Its specificity is not known. The chain is built from TRBV5-4 and TRBJ2-1, with D unresolved. The sequencing used PBMCs, collected after 12 months of ibrutinib treatment. This clonotype originated in a human donor with chronic lymphocytic leukemia. The DNA for the CDR3 is TGTGCCAGCAGTCCTGACATGTTTGATGAGCAGTTCTTC. Translation: CASSPDMFDEQFF.